Sequencing of this T cell receptor (beta chain) was carried out in a study of cytomegalovirus exposure and HLA in healthy donors. PCR primers comprised 60 Vbeta and 13 Jbeta primers. Sequenced by immunoSEQ multiplex PCR; TCRdb stores in-frame clones only, minus some. Of some 150,000 clones listed, around 79% were seen once; the top ten hold around 3%. Study observations and caveats: V segments that were indistinguishable, TRBV6-2 and TRBV6-3 among them, were omitted from analysis. Analysis performed later found more than 15,000 TCR beta sequences associated with HLA alleles at 0.05 false discovery rate.

Comments on this clone: Its cognate antigen is unknown.

CDR3 length equals 15 residues. After removal of 5 bases from V and 1 base from J, the junction contained 6 bases not matched to a gene. Germline V gene lookup returns CDR1 LNHDA and CDR2 SQIVND (reference sequence). The sequencing input was PBMCs. The chain employs TRBV19 and TRBJ2-3; TRBD2 matches 7 bases. This TCR came from a middle-aged man in good health and CMV-seropositive. This chain's CDR3 is CASSSQRDGTDTQYF. DNA of the CDR3: TGTGCCAGTAGTTCTCAGCGGGATGGCACAGATACGCAGTATTTT.